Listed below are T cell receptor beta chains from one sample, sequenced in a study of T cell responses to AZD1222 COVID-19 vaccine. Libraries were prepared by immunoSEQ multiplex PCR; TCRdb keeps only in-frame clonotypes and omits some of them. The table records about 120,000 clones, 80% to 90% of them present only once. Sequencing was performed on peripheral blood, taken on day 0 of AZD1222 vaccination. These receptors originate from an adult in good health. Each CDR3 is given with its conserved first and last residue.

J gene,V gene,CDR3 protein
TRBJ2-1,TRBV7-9,CASSNNQGGAWRYNEQFF
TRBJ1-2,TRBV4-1,CASSQEAGSEKPGYTF
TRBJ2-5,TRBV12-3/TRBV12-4,CASSLATPGTQYF
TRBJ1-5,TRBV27,CASSRYDSPLDPQHF
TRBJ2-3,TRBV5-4,CASSPRERGTTDTQYF
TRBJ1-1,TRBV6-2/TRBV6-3,CASSWRGPNTEAFF
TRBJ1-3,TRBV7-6,CASSFDSSGNTIYF
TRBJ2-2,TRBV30,CAWSVHSAGGTGELFF
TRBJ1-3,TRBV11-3,CASSPHRTASGNTIYF
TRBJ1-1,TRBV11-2,CASSLVAANTEAFF
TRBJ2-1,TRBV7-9,CASSSTRGAANNEQFF
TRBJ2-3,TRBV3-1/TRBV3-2,CASSRQSGVDTQYF
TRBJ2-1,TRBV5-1,CASRLAGGFSYNEQFF
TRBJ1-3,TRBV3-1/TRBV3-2,CASGKGTGLTGNTIYF
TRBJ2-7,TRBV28,CASTNTRGSSYEQYF
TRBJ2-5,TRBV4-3,CASSLDRGKETQYF
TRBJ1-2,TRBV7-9,CASSPGTRANYGYTF
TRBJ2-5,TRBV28,CASSLAGETQYF
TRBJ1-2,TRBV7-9,CATGQARGYTF
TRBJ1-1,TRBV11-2,CASSLVAQASEAFF
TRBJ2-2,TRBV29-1,CSVEDPRTSGGHTGELFF
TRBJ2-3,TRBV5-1,CASSQQGPDTQYF
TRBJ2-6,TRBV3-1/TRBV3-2,CASSHRAGANVLTF
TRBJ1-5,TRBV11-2,CASSLVAADHSNQPQHF
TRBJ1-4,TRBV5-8,CASSLEGRASNEKLFF
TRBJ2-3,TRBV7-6,CASSLGQGPDTQYF
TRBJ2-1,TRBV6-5,CASRGSDNEQFF
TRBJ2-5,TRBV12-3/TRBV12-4,CASSFRIEETQYF
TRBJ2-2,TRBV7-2,CASRGLGFTGELFF
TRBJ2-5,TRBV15,CAIRGTLAGEETQYF
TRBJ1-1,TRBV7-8,CASSRRNEAFF
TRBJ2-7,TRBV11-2,CASSPTIVEQYF
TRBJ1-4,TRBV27,CASSFRRGNEKLFF